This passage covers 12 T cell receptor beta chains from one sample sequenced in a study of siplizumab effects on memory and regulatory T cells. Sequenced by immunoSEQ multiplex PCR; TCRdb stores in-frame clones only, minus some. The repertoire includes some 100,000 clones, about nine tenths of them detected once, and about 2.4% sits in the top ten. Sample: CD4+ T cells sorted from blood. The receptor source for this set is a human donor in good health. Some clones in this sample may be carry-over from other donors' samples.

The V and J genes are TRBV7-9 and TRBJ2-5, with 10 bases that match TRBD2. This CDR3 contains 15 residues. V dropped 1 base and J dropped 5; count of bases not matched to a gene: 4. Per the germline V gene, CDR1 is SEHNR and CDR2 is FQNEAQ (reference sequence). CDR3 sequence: CASSLGTSGSETQYF. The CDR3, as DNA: TGTGCCAGCAGCTTAGGGACTAGCGGTTCGGAGACCCAGTACTTC.

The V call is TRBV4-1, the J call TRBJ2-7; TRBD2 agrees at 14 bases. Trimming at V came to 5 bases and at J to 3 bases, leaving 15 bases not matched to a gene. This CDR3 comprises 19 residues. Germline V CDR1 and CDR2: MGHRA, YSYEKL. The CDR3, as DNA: TGCGCCAGCAGCTTTCGACTAGCGGGAGGGCCCGCCCAAAACTACGAGCAGTACTTC. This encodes CASSFRLAGGPAQNYEQYF.

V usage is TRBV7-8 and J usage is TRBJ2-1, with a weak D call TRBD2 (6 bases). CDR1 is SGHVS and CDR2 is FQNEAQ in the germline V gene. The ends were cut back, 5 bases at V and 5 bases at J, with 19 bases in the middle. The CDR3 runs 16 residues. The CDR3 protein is CASSVTSSGGNNEQFF. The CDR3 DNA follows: TGTGCCAGCAGCGTAACATCCTCCGGCGGGAACAATGAGCAGTTCTTC.

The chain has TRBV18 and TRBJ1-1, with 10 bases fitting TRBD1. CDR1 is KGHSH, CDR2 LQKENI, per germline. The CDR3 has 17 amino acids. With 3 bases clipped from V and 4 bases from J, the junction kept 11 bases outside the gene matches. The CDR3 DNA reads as TGTGCCAGCTCACCCCTTAGGGACAGGGGCCGGGGCACTGAAGCTTTCTTT. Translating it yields CASSPLRDRGRGTEAFF.

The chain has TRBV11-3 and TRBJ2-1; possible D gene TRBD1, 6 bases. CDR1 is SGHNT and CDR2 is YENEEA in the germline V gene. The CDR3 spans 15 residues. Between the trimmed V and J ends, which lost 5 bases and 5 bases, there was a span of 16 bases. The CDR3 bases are TGTGCCAGCAGCCCAGGGGCGGCATTCAACAATGAGCAGTTCTTC. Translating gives CASSPGAAFNNEQFF.

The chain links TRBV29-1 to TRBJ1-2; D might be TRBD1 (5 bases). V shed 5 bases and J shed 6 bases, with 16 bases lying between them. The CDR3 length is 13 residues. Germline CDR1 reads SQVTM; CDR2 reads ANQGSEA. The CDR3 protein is CSVHDTKGDGYTF. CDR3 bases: TGCAGCGTTCATGATACGAAAGGGGATGGCTACACCTTC.

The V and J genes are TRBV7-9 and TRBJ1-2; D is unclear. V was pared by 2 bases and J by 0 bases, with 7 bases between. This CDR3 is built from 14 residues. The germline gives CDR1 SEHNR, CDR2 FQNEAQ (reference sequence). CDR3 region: CASSLSDSNYGYTF. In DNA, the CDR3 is TGTGCCAGCAGCTTATCAGACTCTAACTATGGCTACACCTTC.

Here the CDR3 reads CASTPLQVTGGYTF. The CDR3 nucleotides read TGTGCCAGCACCCCGTTGCAGGTAACGGGTGGCTACACCTTC. This chain connects TRBV28 to TRBJ1-2, with D unclear. The germline V gene encodes CDR1 MDHEN and CDR2 SYDVKM. V was clipped by 7 bases and J by 7 bases, with 19 bases between them. The CDR3 is 14 amino acids.

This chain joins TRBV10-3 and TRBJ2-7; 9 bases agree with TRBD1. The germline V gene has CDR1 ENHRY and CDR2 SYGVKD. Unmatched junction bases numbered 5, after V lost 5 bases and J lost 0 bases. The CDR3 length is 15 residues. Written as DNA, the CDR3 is TGTGCCATCAGTACTGGACAGGGGCTCTCCTACGAGCAGTACTTC. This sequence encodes CAISTGQGLSYEQYF.

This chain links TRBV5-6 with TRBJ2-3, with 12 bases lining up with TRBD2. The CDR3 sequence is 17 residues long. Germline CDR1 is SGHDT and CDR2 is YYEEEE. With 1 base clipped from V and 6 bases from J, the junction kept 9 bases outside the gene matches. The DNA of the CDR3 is TGTGCCAGCAGCTTGTTCGCTAGCGGGAGGGCCGGGGATACGCAGTATTTT. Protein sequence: CASSLFASGRAGDTQYF.

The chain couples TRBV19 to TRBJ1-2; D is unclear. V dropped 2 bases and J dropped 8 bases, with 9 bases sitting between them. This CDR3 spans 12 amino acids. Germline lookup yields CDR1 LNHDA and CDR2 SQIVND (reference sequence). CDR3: CASSINGRGYTF. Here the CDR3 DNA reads TGTGCCAGTAGTATAAATGGGAGGGGCTACACCTTC.

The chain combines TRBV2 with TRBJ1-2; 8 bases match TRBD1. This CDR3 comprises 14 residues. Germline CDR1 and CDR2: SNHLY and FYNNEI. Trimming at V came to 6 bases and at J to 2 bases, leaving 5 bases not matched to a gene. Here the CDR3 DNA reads TGTGCCAGCAGCCCCGGACAGGGAAACTATGGCTACACCTTC. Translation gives CASSPGQGNYGYTF.